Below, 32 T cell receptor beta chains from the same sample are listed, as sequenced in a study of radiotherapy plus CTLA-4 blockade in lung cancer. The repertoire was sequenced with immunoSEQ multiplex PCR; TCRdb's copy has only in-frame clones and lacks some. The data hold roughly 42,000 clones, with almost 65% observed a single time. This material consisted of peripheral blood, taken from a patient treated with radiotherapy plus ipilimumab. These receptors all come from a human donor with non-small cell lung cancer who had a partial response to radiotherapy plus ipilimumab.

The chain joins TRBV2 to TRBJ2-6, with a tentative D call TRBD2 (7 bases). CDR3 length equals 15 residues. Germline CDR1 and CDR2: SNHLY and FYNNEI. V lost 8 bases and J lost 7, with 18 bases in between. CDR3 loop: CASGAGARGANVLTF. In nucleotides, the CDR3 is TGTGCCAGCGGGGCGGGGGCTCGGGGAGCCAACGTCCTGACTTTC.

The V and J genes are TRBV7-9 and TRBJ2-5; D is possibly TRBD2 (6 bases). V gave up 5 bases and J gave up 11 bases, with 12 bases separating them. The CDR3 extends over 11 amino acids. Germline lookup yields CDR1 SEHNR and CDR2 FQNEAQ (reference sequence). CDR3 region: CASSHGGEQYF. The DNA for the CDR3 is TGTGCCAGCAGCCACGGGGGAGAGCAGTACTTC.

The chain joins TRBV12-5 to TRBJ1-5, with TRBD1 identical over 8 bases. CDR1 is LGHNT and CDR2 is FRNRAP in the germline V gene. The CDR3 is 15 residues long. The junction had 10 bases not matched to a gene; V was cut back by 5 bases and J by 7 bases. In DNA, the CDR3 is TGTGCTAGTGGTAACTCCCTCGGACAGGGACAGCCCCAGCATTTT. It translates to CASGNSLGQGQPQHF.

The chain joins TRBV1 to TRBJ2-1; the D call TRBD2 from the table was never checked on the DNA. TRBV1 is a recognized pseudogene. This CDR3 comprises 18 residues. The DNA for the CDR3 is TGCACCAGCAGCCAAGAATCGGCTAGCGCTAGCTCCTACAATGAGCAGTTCTTC. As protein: CTSSQESASASSYNEQFF.

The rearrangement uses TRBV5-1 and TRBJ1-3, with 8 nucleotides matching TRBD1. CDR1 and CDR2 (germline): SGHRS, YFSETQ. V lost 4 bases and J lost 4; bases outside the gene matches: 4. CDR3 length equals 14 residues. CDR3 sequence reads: CASSTGTGGNTIYF. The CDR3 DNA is TGCGCCAGCAGCACCGGGACAGGCGGAAACACCATATATTTT.

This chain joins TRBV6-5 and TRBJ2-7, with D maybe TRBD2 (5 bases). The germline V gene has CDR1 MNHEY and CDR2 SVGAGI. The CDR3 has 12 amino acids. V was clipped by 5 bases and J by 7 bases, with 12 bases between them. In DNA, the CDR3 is TGTGCCAGCAGTGAAACGTGGAGGGAGCAGTACTTC. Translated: CASSETWREQYF.

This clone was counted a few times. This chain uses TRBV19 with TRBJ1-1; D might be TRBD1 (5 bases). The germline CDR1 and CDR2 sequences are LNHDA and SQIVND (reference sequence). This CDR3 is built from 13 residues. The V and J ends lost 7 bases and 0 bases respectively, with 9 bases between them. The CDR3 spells CASMRQLNTEAFF. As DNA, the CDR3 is TGTGCCAGTATGAGACAGCTGAACACTGAAGCTTTCTTT.

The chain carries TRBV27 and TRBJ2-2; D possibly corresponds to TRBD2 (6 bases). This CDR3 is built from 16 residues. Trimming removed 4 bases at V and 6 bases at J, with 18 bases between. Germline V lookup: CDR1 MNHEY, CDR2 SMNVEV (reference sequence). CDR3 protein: CASSWAWGEEAGELFF. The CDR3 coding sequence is TGTGCCAGCAGTTGGGCTTGGGGGGAAGAAGCCGGGGAGCTGTTTTTT.

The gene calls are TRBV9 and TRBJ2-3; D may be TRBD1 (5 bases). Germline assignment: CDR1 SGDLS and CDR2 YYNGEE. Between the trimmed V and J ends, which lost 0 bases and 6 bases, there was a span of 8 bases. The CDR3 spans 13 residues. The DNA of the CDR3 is TGTGCCAGCAGCGTAGCTCAGGGTGATACGCAGTATTTT. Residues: CASSVAQGDTQYF.

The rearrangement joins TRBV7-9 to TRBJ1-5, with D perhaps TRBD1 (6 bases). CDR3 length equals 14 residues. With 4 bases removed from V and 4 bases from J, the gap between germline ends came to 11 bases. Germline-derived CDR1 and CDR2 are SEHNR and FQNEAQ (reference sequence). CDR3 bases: TGTGCCAGCAGCTCGGACAGCCGAAATCAGCCCCAGCATTTT. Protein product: CASSSDSRNQPQHF.

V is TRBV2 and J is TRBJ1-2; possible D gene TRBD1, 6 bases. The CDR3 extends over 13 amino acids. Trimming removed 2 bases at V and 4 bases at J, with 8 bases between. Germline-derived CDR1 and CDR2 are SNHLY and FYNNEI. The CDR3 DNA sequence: TGTGCCAGCAGTGAAAGGGGGAGCTATGGCTACACCTTC. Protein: CASSERGSYGYTF.

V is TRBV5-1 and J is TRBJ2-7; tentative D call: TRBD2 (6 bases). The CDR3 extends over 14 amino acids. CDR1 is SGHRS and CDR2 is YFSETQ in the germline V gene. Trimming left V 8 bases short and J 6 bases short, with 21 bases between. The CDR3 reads CASKERPGDGEQYF. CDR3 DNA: TGCGCCAGTAAAGAGCGGCCGGGGGATGGCGAGCAGTACTTC.

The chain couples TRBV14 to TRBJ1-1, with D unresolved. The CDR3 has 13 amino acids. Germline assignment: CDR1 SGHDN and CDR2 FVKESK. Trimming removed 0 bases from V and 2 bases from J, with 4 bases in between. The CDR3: CASSQDINTEAFF. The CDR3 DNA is TGTGCCAGCAGCCAAGATATCAACACTGAAGCTTTCTTT.

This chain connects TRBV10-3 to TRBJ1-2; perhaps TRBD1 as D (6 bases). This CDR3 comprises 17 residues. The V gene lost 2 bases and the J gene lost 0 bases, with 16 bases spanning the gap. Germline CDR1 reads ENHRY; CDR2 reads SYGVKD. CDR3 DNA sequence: TGTGCCATCAGTGAGAGGCACCCGGACAGTACTAACTATGGCTACACCTTC. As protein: CAISERHPDSTNYGYTF.

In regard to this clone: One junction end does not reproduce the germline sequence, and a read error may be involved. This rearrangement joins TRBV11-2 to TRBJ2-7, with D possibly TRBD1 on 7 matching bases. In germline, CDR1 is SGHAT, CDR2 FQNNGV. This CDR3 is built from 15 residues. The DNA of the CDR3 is TGTGCCAGCAGCCATCTAGTCACCAGGGCGGGACAGAGCTTCTTC. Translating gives CASSHLVTRAGQSFF.

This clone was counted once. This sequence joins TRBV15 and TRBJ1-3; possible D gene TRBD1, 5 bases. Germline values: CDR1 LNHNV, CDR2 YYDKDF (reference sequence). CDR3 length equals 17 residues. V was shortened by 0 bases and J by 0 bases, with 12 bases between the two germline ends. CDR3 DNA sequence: TGTGCCACCAGCAGAGATATAGGGGCCGTCTCTGGAAACACCATATATTTT. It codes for CATSRDIGAVSGNTIYF.

CDR3 residues: CASSLGLRSYEQYF. CDR3 in DNA: TGTGCCAGCAGCTTAGGACTTCGCTCCTACGAGCAGTACTTC. This rearrangement joins TRBV4-2 to TRBJ2-7, with D possibly being TRBD2 (5 bases). V was pared by 5 bases and J by 0 bases, with 11 bases between. The CDR3 has 14 residues. The germline CDR1 and CDR2 sequences are LGHNA and YNFKEQ.

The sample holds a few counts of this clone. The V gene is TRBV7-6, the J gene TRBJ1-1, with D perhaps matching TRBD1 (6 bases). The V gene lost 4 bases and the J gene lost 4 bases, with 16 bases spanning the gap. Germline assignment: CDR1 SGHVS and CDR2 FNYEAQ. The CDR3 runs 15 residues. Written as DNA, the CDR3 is TGTGCCAGCAGCTATCTGGGGGGGGCTGGCACTGAAGCTTTCTTT. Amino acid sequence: CASSYLGGAGTEAFF.

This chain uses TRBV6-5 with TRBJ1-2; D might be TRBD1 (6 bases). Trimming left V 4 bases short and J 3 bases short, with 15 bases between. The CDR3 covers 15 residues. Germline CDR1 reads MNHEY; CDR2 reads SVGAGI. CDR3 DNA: TGTGCCAGCAGTTCCCGGCGGGGGCTGGACTATGGCTACACCTTC. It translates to CASSSRRGLDYGYTF.

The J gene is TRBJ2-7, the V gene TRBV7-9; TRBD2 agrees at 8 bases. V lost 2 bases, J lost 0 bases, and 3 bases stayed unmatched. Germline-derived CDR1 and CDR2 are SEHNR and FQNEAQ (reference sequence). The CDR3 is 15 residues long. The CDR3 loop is CASSLIRGGSYEQYF. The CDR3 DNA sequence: TGTGCCAGCAGCTTAATCCGGGGGGGCTCCTACGAGCAGTACTTC.

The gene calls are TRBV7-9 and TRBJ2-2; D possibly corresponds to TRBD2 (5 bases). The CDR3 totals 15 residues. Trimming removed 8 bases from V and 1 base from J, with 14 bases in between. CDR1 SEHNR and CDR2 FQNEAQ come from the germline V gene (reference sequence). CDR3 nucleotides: TGTGCCAGCTTCTCGACCAGCGGGAACACCGGGGAGCTGTTTTTT. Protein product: CASFSTSGNTGELFF.

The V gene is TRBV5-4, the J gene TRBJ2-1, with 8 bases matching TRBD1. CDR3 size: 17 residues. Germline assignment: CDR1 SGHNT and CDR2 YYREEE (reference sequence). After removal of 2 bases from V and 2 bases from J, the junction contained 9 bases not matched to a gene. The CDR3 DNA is TGTGCCAGCAGCTTTGGATCTCAGGGGGCGGCCTACAATGAGCAGTTCTTC. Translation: CASSFGSQGAAYNEQFF.

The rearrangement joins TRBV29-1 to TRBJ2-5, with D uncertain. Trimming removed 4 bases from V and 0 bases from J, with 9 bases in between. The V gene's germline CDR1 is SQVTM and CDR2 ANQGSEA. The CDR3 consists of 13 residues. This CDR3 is CSVAQSYQETQYF. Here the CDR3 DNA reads TGCAGCGTTGCACAGAGTTACCAAGAGACCCAGTACTTC.

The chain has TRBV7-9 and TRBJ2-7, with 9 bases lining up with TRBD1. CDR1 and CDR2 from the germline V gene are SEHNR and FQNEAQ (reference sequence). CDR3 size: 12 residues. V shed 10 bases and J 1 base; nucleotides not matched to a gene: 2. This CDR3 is CATGTGSYEQYF. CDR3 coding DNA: TGTGCCACCGGGACAGGGTCCTACGAGCAGTACTTC.

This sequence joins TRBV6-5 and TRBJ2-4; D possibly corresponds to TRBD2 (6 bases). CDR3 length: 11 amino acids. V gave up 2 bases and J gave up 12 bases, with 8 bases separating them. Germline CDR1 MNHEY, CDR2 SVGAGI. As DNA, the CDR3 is TGTGCCAGCAGTTACGGTAGCGGTCAGTACTTC. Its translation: CASSYGSGQYF.

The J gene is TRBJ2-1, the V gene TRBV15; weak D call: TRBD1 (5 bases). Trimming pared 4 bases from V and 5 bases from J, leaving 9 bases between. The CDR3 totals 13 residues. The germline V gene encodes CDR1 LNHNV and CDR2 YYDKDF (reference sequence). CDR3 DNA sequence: TGTGCCACCAGCACTCTGACAGACAATGAGCAGTTCTTC. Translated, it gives CATSTLTDNEQFF. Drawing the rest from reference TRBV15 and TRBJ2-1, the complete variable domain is DAMVIQNPRYQVTQFGKPVTLSCSQTLNHNVMYWYQQKSSQAPKLLFHYYDKDFNNEADTPDNFQSRRPNTSFCFLDIRSPGLGDTAMYLCATSTLTDNEQFFGPGTRLTVL.

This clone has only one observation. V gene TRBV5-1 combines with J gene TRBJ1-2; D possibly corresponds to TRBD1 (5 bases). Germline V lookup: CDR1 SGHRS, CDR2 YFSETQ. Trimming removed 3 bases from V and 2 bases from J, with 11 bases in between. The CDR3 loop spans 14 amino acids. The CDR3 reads CASSSGGENYGYTF. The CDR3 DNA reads TGCGCCAGCAGCTCCGGAGGGGAGAACTATGGCTACACCTTC.

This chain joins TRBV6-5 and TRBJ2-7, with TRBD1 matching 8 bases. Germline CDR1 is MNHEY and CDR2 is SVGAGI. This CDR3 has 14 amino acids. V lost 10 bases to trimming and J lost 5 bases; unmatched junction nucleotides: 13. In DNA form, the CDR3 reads TGTGCCACCAGAGACAGGGGATTTAACCACGAGCAGTACTTC. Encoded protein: CATRDRGFNHEQYF.

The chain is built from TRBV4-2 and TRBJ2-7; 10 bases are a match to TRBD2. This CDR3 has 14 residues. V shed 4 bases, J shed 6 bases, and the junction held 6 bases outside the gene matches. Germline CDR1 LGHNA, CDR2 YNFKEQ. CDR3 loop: CASSRPGLASEQYF. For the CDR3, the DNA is TGTGCCAGCAGCCGACCGGGACTAGCGTCCGAGCAGTACTTC.

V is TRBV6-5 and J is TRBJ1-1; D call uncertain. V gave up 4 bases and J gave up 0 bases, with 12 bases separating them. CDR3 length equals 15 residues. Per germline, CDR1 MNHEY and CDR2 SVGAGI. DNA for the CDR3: TGTGCCAGCAGTTCCGCAGGCAACATGAACACTGAAGCTTTCTTT. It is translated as CASSSAGNMNTEAFF.

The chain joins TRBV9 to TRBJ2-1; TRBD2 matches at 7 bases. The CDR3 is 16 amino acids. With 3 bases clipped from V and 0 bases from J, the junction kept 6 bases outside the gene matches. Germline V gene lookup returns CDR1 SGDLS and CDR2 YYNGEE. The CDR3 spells CASSATSESSYNEQFF. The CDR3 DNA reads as TGTGCCAGCAGCGCAACTAGCGAGAGCTCCTACAATGAGCAGTTCTTC. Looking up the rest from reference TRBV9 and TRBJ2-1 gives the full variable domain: DSGVTQTPKHLITATGQRVTLRCSPRSGDLSVYWYQQSLDQGLQFLIQYYNGEERAKGNILERFSAQQFPDLHSELNLSSLELGDSALYFCASSATSESSYNEQFFGPGTRLTVL.

The CDR3 DNA follows: TGTGCCAGCAGCTTGGGGACTGTCACAGATACGCAGTATTTT. Amino acids: CASSLGTVTDTQYF. The V and J genes are TRBV5-4 and TRBJ2-3, with D possibly TRBD2 on 5 matching bases. This CDR3 contains 14 residues. Germline CDR1 is SGHNT and CDR2 is YYREEE (reference sequence). V lost 0 bases, J lost 2 bases, and 7 bases lay in between.